These 30 T cell receptor beta chains were sequenced from one sample in a study of somatic mutations in cytotoxic T cells in rheumatoid arthritis. Method: immunoSEQ multiplex PCR; TCRdb's copy keeps in-frame clones and lacks some. The table records almost 20,000 clones, roughly 90% of them present only once. The sequenced material came from CD8+ T cells sorted from blood. The receptors here all came from a man aged 40-49 years in good health.

The chain uses TRBV6-5 and TRBJ2-1; TRBD2 matches 10 bases. CDR1 and CDR2 (germline): MNHEY, SVGAGI. With V trimmed by 2 bases and J by 7 bases, 8 bases remained unmatched. The CDR3 contains 16 residues. The CDR3 spells CASSYRASGSYNEQFF. As DNA, the CDR3 is TGTGCCAGCAGTTACCGAGCTAGCGGGAGTTATAATGAGCAGTTCTTC.

The CDR3 sequence is CASSSPRDSMNTEAFF. CDR3 sequence (DNA): TGTGCCAGCAGCTCTCCGAGGGACAGTATGAACACTGAAGCTTTCTTT. This chain connects TRBV7-6 to TRBJ1-1; 7 bases are shared with TRBD1. CDR3 length: 16 amino acids. In germline, CDR1 is SGHVS, CDR2 FNYEAQ. V lost 4 bases, J lost 0 bases, and 8 bases stayed unmatched.

The table lists this clone with a few counts. The V and J genes are TRBV4-2 and TRBJ2-2, with a weak D call TRBD2 (6 bases). The germline CDR1 and CDR2 sequences are LGHNA and YNFKEQ. V dropped 5 bases and J dropped 3 bases, with 13 bases sitting between them. CDR3 length: 15 residues. The DNA of the CDR3 is TGTGCCAGCAGCGAGGGGACTTCCCACACCGGGGAGCTGTTTTTT. This gives the protein CASSEGTSHTGELFF.

This chain links TRBV27 with TRBJ1-2; 8 positions match TRBD1. The junction had 4 bases not matched to a gene; V was cut back by 3 bases and J by 4 bases. Germline values: CDR1 MNHEY, CDR2 SMNVEV (reference sequence). CDR3 length: 14 residues. The CDR3 coding sequence is TGTGCCAGCAGTTTCGCCGGACAGGGCTATGGCTACACCTTC. Amino acid sequence: CASSFAGQGYGYTF.

V usage is TRBV4-2 and J usage is TRBJ1-5; perhaps TRBD1 as D (5 bases). The CDR3 extends over 15 amino acids. The V gene lost 1 base and the J gene lost 4 bases, with 11 bases spanning the gap. Germline V CDR1 and CDR2: LGHNA, YNFKEQ. The CDR3 here is CASSQVEGKNQPQHF. The CDR3 DNA is TGTGCCAGCAGCCAAGTGGAGGGGAAAAATCAGCCCCAGCATTTT.

The V and J genes are TRBV27 and TRBJ2-3; D is undetermined. V shed 0 bases and J shed 2 bases, with 21 bases lying between them. Germline-derived CDR1 and CDR2 are MNHEY and SMNVEV (reference sequence). The CDR3 totals 19 residues. CDR3 sequence (DNA): TGTGCCAGCAGTTTATCCACAGACGTATCCGATATATACACAGATACGCAGTATTTT. Its translation: CASSLSTDVSDIYTDTQYF.

The rearrangement uses TRBV12-5 and TRBJ1-2; D remains ambiguous. Trimming left V 1 base short and J 6 bases short, with 9 bases between. The CDR3 is 13 residues long. CDR1 is LGHNT and CDR2 is FRNRAP in the germline V gene. In nucleotides, the CDR3 is TGTGCTAGTGGTTTGGGCTGGGAGAATGGCTACACCTTC. This translates into CASGLGWENGYTF.

The chain uses TRBV14 and TRBJ2-2; 7 bases map to TRBD1. V was clipped by 5 bases and J by 5 bases; unmatched bases: 8. Germline V gene data show CDR1 as SGHDN and CDR2 as FVKESK. There are 15 residues in the CDR3. The CDR3 sequence is CASSYGQALTGELFF. CDR3 DNA: TGTGCCAGCAGCTATGGACAGGCTTTAACCGGGGAGCTGTTTTTT.

The V and J genes are TRBV5-1 and TRBJ2-3; unclear D gene. This CDR3 has 13 amino acids. V lost 0 bases, J lost 7 bases, and 9 bases lay in between. Germline CDR1 and CDR2: SGHRS and YFSETQ. CDR3 sequence reads: CASSLELAYTQYF. In nucleotides, the CDR3 is TGCGCCAGCAGCTTGGAACTCGCCTATACGCAGTATTTT. The full variable domain, with the rest looked up from reference TRBV5-1 and TRBJ2-3, is KAGVTQTPRYLIKTRGQQVTLSCSPISGHRSVSWYQQTPGQGLQFLFEYFSETQRNKGNFPGRFSGRQFSNSRSEMNVSTLELGDSALYLCASSLELAYTQYFGPGTRLTVL.

The chain uses TRBV9 and TRBJ1-1; TRBD1 matches at 7 bases. The germline gives CDR1 SGDLS, CDR2 YYNGEE. The junction had 6 bases not matched to a gene; V was cut back by 3 bases and J by 4 bases. The CDR3 extends over 14 amino acids. The CDR3 DNA reads as TGTGCCAGCAGCGGGTTACAGGGGAGCACTGAAGCTTTCTTT. As protein: CASSGLQGSTEAFF.

This chain joins TRBV5-5 and TRBJ2-5; 7 bases align to TRBD1. The CDR3 has 14 residues. The V gene's germline CDR1 is SGHKS and CDR2 YYEKEE (reference sequence). Trimming at V came to 4 bases and at J to 4 bases, leaving 7 bases not matched to a gene. CDR3: CASSQEGQLETQYF. DNA for the CDR3: TGTGCCAGCAGCCAAGAGGGACAGCTAGAGACCCAGTACTTC.

This clone was seen just once. This chain connects TRBV27 to TRBJ1-3; D remains ambiguous. Germline V CDR1 and CDR2: MNHEY, SMNVEV (reference sequence). The CDR3 is 15 residues long. Trimming cost V 3 bases and J 1 base, with 10 bases left between them. The CDR3 sequence: CASSLGIPSGNTIYF. The DNA of the CDR3 is TGTGCCAGCAGTTTGGGGATCCCGTCTGGAAACACCATATATTTT.

CDR3 protein: CASSVGTDGTGNTIYF. DNA for the CDR3: TGTGCCAGCAGCGTAGGGACGGACGGGACTGGAAACACCATATATTTT. V usage is TRBV9 and J usage is TRBJ1-3; D call uncertain. The CDR3 extends over 16 amino acids. The ends were cut back, 0 bases at V and 2 bases at J, with 12 bases in the middle. Germline assignment: CDR1 SGDLS and CDR2 YYNGEE.

The chain uses TRBV28 and TRBJ2-5; 8 bases are shared with TRBD2. Germline CDR1 reads MDHEN; CDR2 reads SYDVKM. The CDR3 has 14 residues. Trimming cost V 3 bases and J 11 bases; bases outside gene matches: 11. In DNA form, the CDR3 reads TGTGCCAGCAGTTTTAAGCGGGAGATTAGGGAGCAGTACTTC. Its protein is CASSFKREIREQYF.

The gene calls are TRBV10-3 and TRBJ2-7, with 8 bases lining up with TRBD1. V dropped 3 bases and J dropped 3; count of bases not matched to a gene: 7. The CDR3 totals 15 residues. From germline, CDR1 is ENHRY and CDR2 SYGVKD. CDR3 loop: CAISEGRDRRYEQYF. DNA of the CDR3: TGTGCCATCAGTGAAGGTCGGGACAGGCGCTACGAGCAGTACTTC.

This chain connects TRBV27 to TRBJ2-2; 9 bases are shared with TRBD2. The CDR3 extends over 15 amino acids. V lost 3 bases, J lost 4 bases, and 3 bases stayed unmatched. From germline, CDR1 is MNHEY and CDR2 SMNVEV (reference sequence). In DNA, the CDR3 is TGTGCCAGCAGTTTCGGACTAGCGCCCACCGGGGAGCTGTTTTTT. This sequence encodes CASSFGLAPTGELFF.

The genes are TRBV5-1 and TRBJ2-5; D might be TRBD1 or TRBD2, each matching 5 bases. CDR1 and CDR2 from the germline V gene are SGHRS and YFSETQ. The CDR3 runs to 14 residues. Between the trimmed V and J ends, which lost 0 bases and 4 bases, there was a span of 10 bases. CDR3 bases: TGCGCCAGCAGCTTGGAGAGGGGAAGAGAGACCCAGTACTTC. Amino acid sequence: CASSLERGRETQYF.

The J gene is TRBJ2-3, the V gene TRBV5-6, with 8 bases fitting TRBD1. This CDR3 is built from 14 residues. The V segment lost 0 bases and the J segment 4 bases; nucleotides outside the gene matches: 1. Germline CDR1 is SGHDT and CDR2 is YYEEEE. This chain's CDR3 is CASSLETGADTQYF. CDR3 sequence (DNA): TGTGCCAGCAGCTTGGAGACAGGGGCAGATACGCAGTATTTT.

CDR3: CATSRTGTGNEQFF. In DNA, the CDR3 is TGTGCCACCAGCAGAACCGGGACGGGAAATGAGCAGTTCTTC. The chain couples TRBV15 to TRBJ2-1, with D perhaps given as TRBD1 or TRBD2 (5 bases each). Trimming left V 2 bases short and J 7 bases short, with 12 bases between. The germline V gene encodes CDR1 LNHNV and CDR2 YYDKDF (reference sequence). The CDR3 runs 14 residues.

V and J are TRBV2 and TRBJ2-5; D is uncertain. Germline loops: CDR1 SNHLY, CDR2 FYNNEI. V gave up 2 bases and J gave up 7 bases, with 20 bases separating them. This CDR3 has 16 residues. CDR3 in DNA: TGTGCCAGCAGTGAACCACCAGGACGGTATGGTGGGACCCAGTACTTC. Its translation: CASSEPPGRYGGTQYF.

CDR3 DNA sequence: TGCGCCAGCAGCCGGACAGGGGCCGACTATGGCTACACCTTC. The encoded protein is CASSRTGADYGYTF. This sequence joins TRBV4-3 and TRBJ1-2; 9 bases line up with TRBD1. After removal of 4 bases from V and 3 bases from J, the junction contained 3 bases not matched to a gene. This CDR3 has 14 amino acids. Germline CDR1 is LGHNA and CDR2 is YSLEER.

This chain joins TRBV27 and TRBJ2-7, with D possibly TRBD2 on 6 matching bases. This CDR3 is 17 amino acids long. Germline values: CDR1 MNHEY, CDR2 SMNVEV (reference sequence). With 2 bases removed from V and 0 bases from J, the gap between germline ends came to 17 bases. CDR3 region: CASSLSGEAASSYEQYF. The CDR3 nucleotides are TGTGCCAGCAGTTTAAGTGGGGAGGCGGCCAGCTCCTACGAGCAGTACTTC.

This chain joins TRBV6-5 and TRBJ2-1, with 8 bases lining up with TRBD1. Trimming at V came to 6 bases and at J to 11 bases, leaving 6 bases not matched to a gene. CDR1 and CDR2 from the germline V gene are MNHEY and SVGAGI. The CDR3 totals 12 residues. For the CDR3, the DNA is TGTGCCAGCAGCCTAGACAGGGGTAAGCAGTTCTTC. It yields the protein CASSLDRGKQFF.

The chain joins TRBV2 to TRBJ2-7, with D perhaps TRBD2 (5 bases). Trimming left V 3 bases short and J 2 bases short, with 11 bases between. There are 14 residues in the CDR3. Germline V lookup: CDR1 SNHLY, CDR2 FYNNEI. CDR3 sequence: CASSEAGRTYEQYF. The CDR3 DNA follows: TGTGCCAGCAGTGAGGCGGGTCGGACCTACGAGCAGTACTTC.

The chain is built from TRBV15 and TRBJ2-7, with 8 positions matching TRBD1. CDR3 size: 15 residues. The V gene end was trimmed by 3 bases and the J gene end by 2 bases; junction bases not matched to a gene: 6. Germline V gene data show CDR1 as LNHNV and CDR2 as YYDKDF (reference sequence). The CDR3 sequence: CATSRPGQGAYEQYF. The DNA of the CDR3 is TGTGCCACCAGCAGGCCTGGACAGGGCGCCTACGAGCAGTACTTC. Full variable domain (outside the CDR3, taken from reference TRBV15 and TRBJ2-7): DAMVIQNPRYQVTQFGKPVTLSCSQTLNHNVMYWYQQKSSQAPKLLFHYYDKDFNNEADTPDNFQSRRPNTSFCFLDIRSPGLGDTAMYLCATSRPGQGAYEQYFGPGTRLTVT.

V gene TRBV27 combines with J gene TRBJ1-2; unclear D gene. This CDR3 has 13 amino acids. V was shortened by 3 bases and J by 4 bases, with 9 bases between the two germline ends. From germline, CDR1 is MNHEY and CDR2 SMNVEV (reference sequence). DNA for the CDR3: TGTGCCAGCAGTTTTGAGCTAGGCTATGGCTACACCTTC. This codes for CASSFELGYGYTF.

The chain links TRBV27 to TRBJ2-3; 14 nucleotides line up with TRBD2. The junction had 5 bases not matched to a gene; V was cut back by 7 bases and J by 5 bases. CDR3 length: 15 amino acids. Germline values: CDR1 MNHEY, CDR2 SMNVEV (reference sequence). CDR3 in amino acids: CASISGTSGRDTQYF. The CDR3 DNA sequence: TGTGCCAGCATTTCCGGGACTAGCGGGAGAGATACGCAGTATTTT.

Written as DNA, the CDR3 is TGTGCCTGGGGGACAGGCTCAGGGGGGAGAGACGAGCAGTACTTC. Protein: CAWGTGSGGRDEQYF. The genes are TRBV30 and TRBJ2-7; 8 bases align to TRBD1. The V and J ends lost 5 bases and 5 bases, in that order; junction bases with no gene match: 14. The CDR3 has 15 amino acids. CDR1 and CDR2 from the germline V gene are GTSNPN and SVGIG (reference sequence).

The chain recombines TRBV27 with TRBJ1-2; tentatively, D is TRBD1 (5 bases). The germline CDR1 and CDR2 sequences are MNHEY and SMNVEV (reference sequence). With 6 bases removed from V and 3 bases from J, the gap between germline ends came to 17 bases. This CDR3 region has 15 residues. CDR3: CASSPIVQGYYGYTF. The CDR3 nucleotides are TGTGCCAGCAGCCCCATCGTTCAGGGATACTATGGCTACACCTTC.

This chain joins TRBV27 and TRBJ2-2; D tentatively fits TRBD1 or TRBD2 (5 bases each). CDR3 length: 14 residues. The germline V gene encodes CDR1 MNHEY and CDR2 SMNVEV (reference sequence). Between the trimmed V and J ends, which lost 6 bases and 9 bases, there was a span of 17 bases. This CDR3 is CASSDGTGRRELFF. As DNA, the CDR3 is TGTGCCAGCAGCGATGGGACGGGAAGGAGGGAGCTGTTTTTT.